This T cell receptor beta chain appears in the sequencing data of a study of T cell changes during pregnancy in multiple sclerosis. The CDR3 length is 12 residues. Trimming pared 8 bases from V and 11 bases from J, leaving 18 bases between. CDR1 and CDR2 (germline): MNHNS, SASEGT. Measured with immunoSEQ multiplex PCR; TCRdb has only the in-frame clones, and not every one. The sample records 65,000 to 85,000 clones, approximately 93% being singletons. The table lists this clone with a count of one. The gene calls are TRBV6-1 and TRBJ1-2; D is perhaps TRBD1 (6 bases). This specimen consisted of peripheral blood, obtained in the second trimester of pregnancy. This TCR was recovered from a female donor with multiple sclerosis, enrolled in a pregnancy study. This chain's CDR3 is CASAETTRGYTF. The CDR3 region has the DNA TGTGCCAGCGCCGAGACTACCAGGGGTTACACCTTC.